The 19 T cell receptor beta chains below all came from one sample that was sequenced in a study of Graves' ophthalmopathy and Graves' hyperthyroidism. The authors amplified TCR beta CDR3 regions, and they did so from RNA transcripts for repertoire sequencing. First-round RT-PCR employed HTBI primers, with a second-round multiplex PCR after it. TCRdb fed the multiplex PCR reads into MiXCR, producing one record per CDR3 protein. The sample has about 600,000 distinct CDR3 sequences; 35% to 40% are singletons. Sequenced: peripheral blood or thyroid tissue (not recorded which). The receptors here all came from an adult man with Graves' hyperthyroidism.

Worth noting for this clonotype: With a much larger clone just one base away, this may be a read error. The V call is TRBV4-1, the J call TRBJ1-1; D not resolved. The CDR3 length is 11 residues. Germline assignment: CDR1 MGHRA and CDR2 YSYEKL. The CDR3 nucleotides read TGCGCCGGCAGCCAACGGTCGGAAGCTTTCTTT. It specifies CAGSQRSEAFF.

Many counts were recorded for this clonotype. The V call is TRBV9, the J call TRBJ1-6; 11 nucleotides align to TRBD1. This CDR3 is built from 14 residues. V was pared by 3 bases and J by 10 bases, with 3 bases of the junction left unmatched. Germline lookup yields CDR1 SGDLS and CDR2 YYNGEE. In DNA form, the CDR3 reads TGTGCCAGCAGCGCTGGGACAGGGGGATCACCCCTCCACTTT. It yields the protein CASSAGTGGSPLHF.

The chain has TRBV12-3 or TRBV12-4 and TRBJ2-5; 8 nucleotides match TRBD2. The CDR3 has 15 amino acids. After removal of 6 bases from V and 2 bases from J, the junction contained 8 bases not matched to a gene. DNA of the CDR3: TGTGCCAGCAGAGAAGCGGGGGCCCCGCAAGAGACCCAGTACTTC. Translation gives CASREAGAPQETQYF.

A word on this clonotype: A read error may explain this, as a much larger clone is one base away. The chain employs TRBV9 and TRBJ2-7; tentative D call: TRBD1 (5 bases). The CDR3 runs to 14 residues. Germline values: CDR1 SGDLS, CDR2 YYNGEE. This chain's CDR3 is CASSIEPRAYEQCF. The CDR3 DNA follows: TGTGCCAGTAGTATAGAGCCCAGGGCCTACGAGCAGTGCTTC.

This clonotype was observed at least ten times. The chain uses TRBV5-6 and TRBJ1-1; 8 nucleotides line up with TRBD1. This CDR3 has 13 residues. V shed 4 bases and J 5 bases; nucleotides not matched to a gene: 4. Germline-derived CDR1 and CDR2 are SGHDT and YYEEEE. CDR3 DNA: TGTGCCAGCAGCCCGACAGGGGAGACTGAAGCTTTCTTT. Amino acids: CASSPTGETEAFF.

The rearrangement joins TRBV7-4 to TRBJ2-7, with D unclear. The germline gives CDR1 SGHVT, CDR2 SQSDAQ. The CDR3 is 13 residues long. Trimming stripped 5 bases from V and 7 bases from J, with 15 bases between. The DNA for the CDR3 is TGTGCCAGCAGCCCTGACCCCGACAATGAGCAGTACTTC. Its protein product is CASSPDPDNEQYF.

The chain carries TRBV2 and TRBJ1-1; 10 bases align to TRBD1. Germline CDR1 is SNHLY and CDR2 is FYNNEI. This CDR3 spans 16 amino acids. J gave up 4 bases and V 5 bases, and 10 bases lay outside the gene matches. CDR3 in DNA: TGTGCCAGCAGTCAGGACAGGGGGAAAGGGGTCACTGAAGCTTTCTTT. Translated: CASSQDRGKGVTEAFF. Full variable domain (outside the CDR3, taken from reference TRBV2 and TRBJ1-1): EPEVTQTPSHQVTQMGQEVILRCVPISNHLYFYWYRQILGQKVEFLVSFYNNEISEKSEIFDDQFSVERPDGSNFTLKIRSTKLEDSAMYFCASSQDRGKGVTEAFFGQGTRLTVV.

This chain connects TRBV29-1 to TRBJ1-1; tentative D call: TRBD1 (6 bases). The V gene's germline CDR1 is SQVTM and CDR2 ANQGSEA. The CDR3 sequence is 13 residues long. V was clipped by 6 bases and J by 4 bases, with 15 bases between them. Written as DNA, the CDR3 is TGCAGCGTCGAAAGGGGGAGAGGCACTGAAGCTTTCTTT. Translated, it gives CSVERGRGTEAFF.

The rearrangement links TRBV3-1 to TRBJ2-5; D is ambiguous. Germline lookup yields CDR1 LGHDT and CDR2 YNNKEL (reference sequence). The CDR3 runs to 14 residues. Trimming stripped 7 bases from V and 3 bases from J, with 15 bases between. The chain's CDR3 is CASTRRSLKETQYF. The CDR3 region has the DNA TGTGCCAGCACCCGAAGGAGCTTAAAAGAGACCCAGTACTTC.

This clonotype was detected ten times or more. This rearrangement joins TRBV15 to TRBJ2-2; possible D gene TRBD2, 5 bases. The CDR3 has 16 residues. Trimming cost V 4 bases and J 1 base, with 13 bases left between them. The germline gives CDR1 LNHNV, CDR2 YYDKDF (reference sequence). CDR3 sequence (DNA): TGTGCCACCAGCACTCGTCTAGCTCAGAACACCGGGGAGCTGTTTTTT. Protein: CATSTRLAQNTGELFF.

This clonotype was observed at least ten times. CDR3 in DNA: TGTGCCAGCAGTGAAGCGGCAGGGATTAACTATGGCTACACCTTC. It specifies CASSEAAGINYGYTF. The chain links TRBV25-1 to TRBJ1-2; the D gene is possibly TRBD1 (5 bases). This CDR3 is 15 amino acids long. V dropped 2 bases and J dropped 1 base, with 11 bases sitting between them. Germline CDR1 and CDR2: MGHDK and SYGVNS.

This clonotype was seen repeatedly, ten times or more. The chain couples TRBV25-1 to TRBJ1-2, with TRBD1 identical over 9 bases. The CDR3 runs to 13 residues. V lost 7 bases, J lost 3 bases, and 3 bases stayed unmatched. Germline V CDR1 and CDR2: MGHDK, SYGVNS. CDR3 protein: CASNRGLDYGYTF. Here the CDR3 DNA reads TGTGCCAGCAACAGGGGGCTAGACTATGGCTACACCTTC.

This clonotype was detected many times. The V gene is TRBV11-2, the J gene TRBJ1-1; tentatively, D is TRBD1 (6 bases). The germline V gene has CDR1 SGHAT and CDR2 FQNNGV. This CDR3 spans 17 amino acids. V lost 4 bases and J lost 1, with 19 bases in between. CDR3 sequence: CASSSGYPGGANTEAFF. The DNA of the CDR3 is TGTGCCAGCAGCTCAGGTTACCCCGGGGGGGCGAACACTGAAGCTTTCTTT.

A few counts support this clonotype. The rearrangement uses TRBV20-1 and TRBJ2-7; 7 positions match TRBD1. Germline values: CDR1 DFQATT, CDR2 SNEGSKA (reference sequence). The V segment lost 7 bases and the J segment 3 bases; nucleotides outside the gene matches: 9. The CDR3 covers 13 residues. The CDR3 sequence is CSGLWDSGYEQYF. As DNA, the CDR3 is TGCAGTGGTTTGTGGGACAGTGGCTACGAGCAGTACTTC.

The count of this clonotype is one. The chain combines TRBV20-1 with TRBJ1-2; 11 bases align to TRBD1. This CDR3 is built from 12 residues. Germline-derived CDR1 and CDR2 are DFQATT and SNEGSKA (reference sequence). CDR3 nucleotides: TGCAGCGCAGGACAGGGGGCTTGGGGCTACACCTTC. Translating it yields CSAGQGAWGYTF.

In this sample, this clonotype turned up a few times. The chain's CDR3 is CASSQDKEQQETQYF. DNA of the CDR3: TGTGCCAGCAGCCAAGATAAGGAACAGCAAGAGACCCAGTACTTC. The J gene is TRBJ2-5, the V gene TRBV3-1; no firm D call. Germline assignment: CDR1 LGHDT and CDR2 YNNKEL (reference sequence). The length of the CDR3 is 15 residues. Trimming stripped 0 bases from V and 2 bases from J, with 10 bases between.

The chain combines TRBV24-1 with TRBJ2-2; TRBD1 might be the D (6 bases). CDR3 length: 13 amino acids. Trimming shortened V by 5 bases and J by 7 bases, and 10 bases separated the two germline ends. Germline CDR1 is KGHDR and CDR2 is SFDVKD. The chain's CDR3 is CATSATGSGELFF. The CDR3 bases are TGTGCCACCAGTGCTACAGGGAGCGGGGAGCTGTTTTTT.

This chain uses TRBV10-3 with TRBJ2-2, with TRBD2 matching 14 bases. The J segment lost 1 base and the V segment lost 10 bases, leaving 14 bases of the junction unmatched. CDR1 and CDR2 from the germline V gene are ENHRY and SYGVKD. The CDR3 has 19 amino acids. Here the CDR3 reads CASSRQTSGGALNTGELFF. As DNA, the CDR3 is TGTGCCAGCAGCCGACAGACTAGCGGGGGGGCCCTGAACACCGGGGAGCTGTTTTTT.

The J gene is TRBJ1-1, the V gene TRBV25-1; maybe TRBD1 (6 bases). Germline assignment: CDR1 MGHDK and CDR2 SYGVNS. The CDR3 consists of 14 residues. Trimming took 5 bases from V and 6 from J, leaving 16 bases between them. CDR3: CASSYSPQGSEAFF. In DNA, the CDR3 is TGTGCCAGCAGTTACAGCCCACAGGGCTCTGAAGCTTTCTTT.